This section outlines one TCR beta chain sequence together with its context. These data originate in a study of blood T cell repertoires in COVID-19. Study summary: COVID-19 samples from acute and convalescent phases originated in the United States, Italy and Spain.

Authors' methods: Using reference gene primer amplification, nucleated cell counts were estimated. Generated by immunoSEQ multiplex PCR, the TCRdb table keeps only in-frame clones and is missing some. V and J calls and clone size follow that table, whereas D and trimming were derived from the DNA. The data hold 220,000 or so clones, with around 83% observed a single time. This CDR3 comprises 14 residues. CDR1 is SGHAT, CDR2 FQNNGV, per germline. V shed 2 bases and J shed 7 bases, with 12 bases lying between them. This sequence was found in a man aged 45 to 65 who had recovered from COVID-19. The chain joins TRBV11-2 to TRBJ2-1, with a weak D call TRBD2 (6 bases). Sequenced sample: peripheral blood. The CDR3 reads CASSLRAGTNEQFF. The DNA for the CDR3 is TGTGCCAGCAGCTTAAGGGCCGGGACTAATGAGCAGTTCTTC.